This T cell receptor (beta chain) was identified in a study of T cell responses to AZD1222 COVID-19 vaccine. The ends were cut back, 2 bases at V and 6 bases at J, with 5 bases in the middle. The CDR3 length is 12 residues. Germline V CDR1 and CDR2: MNHEY, SVGEGT. The repertoire was sequenced with immunoSEQ multiplex PCR; TCRdb's copy has only in-frame clones and lacks some. Of 130,000 or so clones listed, 85% to 95% were seen once; the top ten hold roughly 5.4%. The sequenced sample was peripheral blood, obtained on day 0 of AZD1222 vaccination. This clonotype was obtained from an adult in good health. The rearrangement links TRBV6-2 or TRBV6-3 to TRBJ2-1; D is uncertain. In nucleotides, the CDR3 is TGTGCCAGCAGTTACGTACTCAATGAGCAGTTCTTC. Translation: CASSYVLNEQFF.